This TCR beta chain was found in a study of blood T cell repertoires in COVID-19. V was clipped by 6 bases and J by 4 bases; unmatched bases: 10. This CDR3 spans 16 amino acids. CDR1 is SGHRS and CDR2 is YFSETQ in the germline V gene. The data were produced by immunoSEQ multiplex PCR, yet TCRdb's version contains in-frame clones alone and is incomplete. Among 490,000 or so clones listed, approximately 91% were seen once. Sequencing input: PBMCs or T cells enriched from blood (not recorded which). The chain uses TRBV5-1 and TRBJ2-2; 9 nucleotides align to TRBD1. This receptor was obtained from a woman aged 60-70 years who had recovered from COVID-19. This CDR3 is CASTAGGQGSTGELFF. As DNA, the CDR3 is TGCGCCAGCACGGCTGGGGGACAGGGTAGCACCGGGGAGCTGTTTTTT.